Following are 26 T cell receptor beta chains from one sample sequenced in a study of OX40 agonist ivuxolimab in advanced cancers. Some clones are missing from TCRdb's copy, which holds only in-frame ones; the method was immunoSEQ multiplex PCR. The sample lists around 100,000 clones, 91% occurring once. Sequenced here: CD4+ or CD8+ T cells sorted from blood, sampled in a trial of the OX40 agonist ivuxolimab. The receptors shown here come from an adult with an advanced solid tumor such as melanoma, head and neck, liver or kidney cancer.

A few counts support this clone. Within the sample, other DNA sequences also encode this same CDR3. The chain recombines TRBV18 with TRBJ1-4; D ambiguous. V shed 2 bases and J shed 0 bases, with 4 bases lying between them. The CDR3 is 14 amino acids. Germline V lookup: CDR1 KGHSH, CDR2 LQKENI. In DNA, the CDR3 is TGTGCCAGCTCACCAGGGGCAACTAATGAAAAACTGTTTTTT. Translating it yields CASSPGATNEKLFF.

V usage is TRBV5-1 and J usage is TRBJ2-7, with 7 bases matching TRBD2. V shed 5 bases, J shed 3 bases, and the junction held 17 bases outside the gene matches. This CDR3 has 17 residues. Germline V gene lookup returns CDR1 SGHRS and CDR2 YFSETQ. CDR3 sequence (DNA): TGCGCCAGCAGTTCCAAACCGGTAGGGCGGGAGCACTACGAGCAGTACTTC. It specifies CASSSKPVGREHYEQYF.

J is TRBJ1-4 and V is TRBV5-1; D not resolved. The CDR3 covers 14 residues. V dropped 5 bases and J dropped 4 bases, with 12 bases sitting between them. Germline assignment: CDR1 SGHRS and CDR2 YFSETQ. CDR3 in amino acids: CASSSGWLNEKLFF. For the CDR3, the DNA is TGCGCCAGCAGTTCCGGATGGCTTAATGAAAAACTGTTTTTT.

J is TRBJ2-7 and V is TRBV7-2, with 7 nucleotides matching TRBD2. V lost 5 bases and J lost 3; bases outside the gene matches: 7. Germline V CDR1 and CDR2: SGHTA, FQGNSA. The CDR3 has 14 amino acids. Written as DNA, the CDR3 is TGTGCCAGCAGCGCAGGACTAGGAATCTACGAGCAGTACTTC. This codes for CASSAGLGIYEQYF.

The rearrangement links TRBV11-2 to TRBJ1-1; D is unclear. V dropped 1 base and J dropped 5 bases, with 14 bases sitting between them. CDR1 and CDR2 (germline): SGHAT, FQNNGV. The CDR3 sequence is 15 residues long. CDR3 region: CASSLVRGAGTEAFF. CDR3 nucleotide sequence: TGTGCCAGCAGCTTAGTCCGGGGAGCGGGAACTGAAGCTTTCTTT.

The DNA for the CDR3 is TGTGCCAGCAGCGCCGTTCGGTGGGGGAAAGTCGAGCAGTACTTC. Its translation: CASSAVRWGKVEQYF. V is TRBV2 and J is TRBJ2-7; D may correspond to TRBD1 or TRBD2 (5 bases each). This CDR3 is 15 amino acids long. Trimming stripped 6 bases from V and 6 bases from J, with 21 bases between. Germline V gene sequence: CDR1 SNHLY, CDR2 FYNNEI. The full variable domain, completed using reference TRBV2 and TRBJ2-7, is EPEVTQTPSHQVTQMGQEVILRCVPISNHLYFYWYRQILGQKVEFLVSFYNNEISEKSEIFDDQFSVERPDGSNFTLKIRSTKLEDSAMYFCASSAVRWGKVEQYFGPGTRLTVT.

The CDR3 is CASSQEAGSSGNTIYF. CDR3 bases: TGTGCCAGCAGCCAAGAAGCAGGGAGCTCTGGAAACACCATATATTTT. The V call is TRBV4-2, the J call TRBJ1-3; the D gene is possibly TRBD1 (5 bases). Per germline, CDR1 LGHNA and CDR2 YNFKEQ. The length of the CDR3 is 16 residues. V was cut by 0 bases and J by 0 bases, with 9 bases left in between.

The genes are TRBV7-2 and TRBJ1-1; D possibly corresponds to TRBD1 (6 bases). V shed 6 bases and J shed 2 bases, with 13 bases lying between them. Germline assignment: CDR1 SGHTA and CDR2 FQGNSA. The CDR3 spans 14 residues. CDR3 sequence: CASSLGTSNTEAFF. In DNA form, the CDR3 reads TGTGCCAGCAGTCTCGGGACAAGTAACACTGAAGCTTTCTTT. The full variable domain, in which reference TRBV7-2 and TRBJ1-1 provide the parts outside the CDR3, is GAGVSQSPSNKVTEKGKDVELRCDPISGHTALYWYRQSLGQGLEFLIYFQGNSAPDKSGLPSDRFSAERTGGSVSTLTIQRTQQEDSAVYLCASSLGTSNTEAFFGQGTRLTVV.

This chain uses TRBV5-1 with TRBJ2-2; 7 bases are a match to TRBD1. The CDR3 covers 15 residues. Trimming removed 7 bases from V and 3 bases from J; junction bases left unmatched: 9. CDR1 is SGHRS and CDR2 is YFSETQ in the germline V gene. For the CDR3, the DNA is TGCGCCAGCTTGGATGGGACAGAGTACACCGGGGAGCTGTTTTTT. Protein sequence: CASLDGTEYTGELFF.

The chain joins TRBV28 to TRBJ2-2; D is unclear. There are 15 residues in the CDR3. CDR1 and CDR2 from the germline V gene are MDHEN and SYDVKM. The V end lost 8 bases, the J end lost 2 bases, and 15 bases lay between the germline ends. CDR3 loop: CASAVSGSNTGELFF. CDR3 DNA: TGTGCCAGCGCTGTATCGGGCAGCAACACCGGGGAGCTGTTTTTT.

This sequence joins TRBV15 and TRBJ2-7; D remains ambiguous. The germline V and J ends were trimmed by 3 bases and 2 bases, with 20 bases remaining between them. Germline assignment: CDR1 LNHNV and CDR2 YYDKDF (reference sequence). The CDR3 sequence is 17 residues long. Written as DNA, the CDR3 is TGTGCCACCAGCAGCGACCGTTTGAGGAACAGAGCCTACGAGCAGTACTTC. Encoded protein: CATSSDRLRNRAYEQYF.

The chain is built from TRBV4-1 and TRBJ1-5, with TRBD1 matching 9 bases. This CDR3 is 19 amino acids long. The germline V gene encodes CDR1 MGHRA and CDR2 YSYEKL. J gave up 0 bases and V 4 bases, and 13 bases lay outside the gene matches. The CDR3 nucleotides are TGCGCCAGCAGCCCTCGCTGGGACAGGGACCCGTATAGCAATCAGCCCCAGCATTTT. Translating it yields CASSPRWDRDPYSNQPQHF.

The chain joins TRBV15 to TRBJ2-5, with 11 bases that match TRBD1. The last part of the DNA fits TRBJ2-7 better; the J call may be wrong. This CDR3 spans 18 amino acids. Germline values: CDR1 LNHNV, CDR2 YYDKDF (reference sequence). The CDR3 here is CATSRVMTGTGGPYEQYF. CDR3 nucleotide sequence: TGTGCCACCAGCAGAGTTATGACCGGGACAGGGGGTCCCTACGAGCAGTACTTC.

The rearrangement uses TRBV11-3 and TRBJ2-7; D unclear. CDR3 length: 14 amino acids. CDR1 SGHNT and CDR2 YENEEA come from the germline V gene. Trimming took off 5 bases at V and 7 bases at J, with 18 bases between the two ends. CDR3 sequence (DNA): TGTGCCAGCAGCCAATCGGCGGCGTTCCTAGAGCAGTACTTC. This gives the protein CASSQSAAFLEQYF.

The V call is TRBV11-2, the J call TRBJ2-5; 8 nucleotides line up with TRBD2. The V gene end was trimmed by 3 bases and the J gene end by 3 bases; junction bases not matched to a gene: 9. Germline CDR1 is SGHAT and CDR2 is FQNNGV. The CDR3 is 16 residues long. In DNA, the CDR3 is TGTGCCAGCAGCTTCCCTTCTAGCGGGTTAAAAGAGACCCAGTACTTC. Translating gives CASSFPSSGLKETQYF.

The V call is TRBV7-2, the J call TRBJ2-1, with D possibly matching TRBD1 (6 bases). The CDR3 is made up of 14 amino acids. V lost 2 bases and J lost 12, with 17 bases in between. Germline-derived CDR1 and CDR2 are SGHTA and FQGNSA. Written as DNA, the CDR3 is TGTGCCAGCAGCTTATTGGATAGGGGGAGCGGGCAGTTCTTC. It encodes CASSLLDRGSGQFF.

J is TRBJ2-5 and V is TRBV2; D could derive from TRBD1 or TRBD2 (7 bases each). In germline, CDR1 is SNHLY, CDR2 FYNNEI. V was cut by 9 bases and J by 2 bases, with 13 bases left in between. This CDR3 region has 13 residues. DNA for the CDR3: TGTGCCAGGAGCGGGACAGATCAAGAGACCCAGTACTTC. It translates to CARSGTDQETQYF. The full variable domain, in which reference TRBV2 and TRBJ2-5 provide the parts outside the CDR3, is EPEVTQTPSHQVTQMGQEVILRCVPISNHLYFYWYRQILGQKVEFLVSFYNNEISEKSEIFDDQFSVERPDGSNFTLKIRSTKLEDSAMYFCARSGTDQETQYFGPGTRLLVL.

The V call is TRBV2, the J call TRBJ1-4, with D possibly being TRBD1 (5 bases). Per germline, CDR1 SNHLY and CDR2 FYNNEI. The CDR3 runs 16 residues. Trimming left V 6 bases short and J 10 bases short, with 24 bases between. The CDR3 DNA reads as TGTGCCAGCAGCGGGGCGGCGGGTCAAACGTCCCGAAAACTGTTTTTT. Translating gives CASSGAAGQTSRKLFF. Based on the CDR3 plus reference TRBV2 and TRBJ1-4, the full variable domain is EPEVTQTPSHQVTQMGQEVILRCVPISNHLYFYWYRQILGQKVEFLVSFYNNEISEKSEIFDDQFSVERPDGSNFTLKIRSTKLEDSAMYFCASSGAAGQTSRKLFFGSGTQLSVL.

This clone was detected only once. The CDR3 spells CASSPPGSSYGYTF. CDR3 coding DNA: TGTGCCAGCTCACCTCCGGGGAGTTCCTATGGCTACACCTTC. The genes are TRBV18 and TRBJ1-2; no definite D call. This CDR3 is built from 14 residues. Germline values: CDR1 KGHSH, CDR2 LQKENI. V was pared by 3 bases and J by 4 bases, with 12 bases between.

Here the CDR3 reads CASSSLWGGNIQYF. CDR3 nucleotide sequence: TGTGCCAGCAGCTCTCTGTGGGGGGGAAACATTCAGTACTTC. The genes are TRBV7-9 and TRBJ2-4; TRBD2 aligns across 7 bases. With 4 bases clipped from V and 6 bases from J, the junction kept 6 bases outside the gene matches. Looked up from germline, CDR1 is SEHNR and CDR2 is FQNEAQ (reference sequence). This CDR3 region has 14 residues.

This rearrangement joins TRBV11-2 to TRBJ2-5, with D hard to call. CDR1 is SGHAT, CDR2 FQNNGV, per germline. The length of the CDR3 is 14 residues. Trimming stripped 5 bases from V and 2 bases from J, with 12 bases between. In nucleotides, the CDR3 is TGTGCCAGCAGCCCAGTTCTGAGTCAAGAGACCCAGTACTTC. Translated: CASSPVLSQETQYF.

This clone was recorded only once. The rearrangement links TRBV6-5 to TRBJ2-3; a weak D match, TRBD1 (6 bases). V was shortened by 7 bases and J by 4 bases, with 18 bases between the two germline ends. The CDR3 contains 15 residues. Germline V gives CDR1 MNHEY, CDR2 SVGAGI. For the CDR3, the DNA is TGTGCCAGCACCCAGACTCAAGGGGGTCCAGATACGCAGTATTTT. As protein: CASTQTQGGPDTQYF.

The chain combines TRBV28 with TRBJ2-2; 8 positions match TRBD1. CDR1 is MDHEN and CDR2 is SYDVKM in the germline V gene. Losses at the gene ends were 6 bases for V and 1 base for J; bases not matched to a gene: 16. The CDR3 has 19 amino acids. CDR3 DNA: TGTGCCAGCAGACAAAGACAGGGGATAAACTCTAAGAACACCGGGGAGCTGTTTTTT. This translates into CASRQRQGINSKNTGELFF.

V usage is TRBV18 and J usage is TRBJ2-4; 10 bases fit TRBD2. CDR3 length: 18 residues. With 0 bases clipped from V and 3 bases from J, the junction kept 8 bases outside the gene matches. Germline V gene lookup returns CDR1 KGHSH and CDR2 LQKENI. The CDR3 region is CASSPPISSGSVKNIQYF. The CDR3 bases are TGTGCCAGCTCACCACCGATATCTAGCGGGAGTGTCAAAAACATTCAGTACTTC.

The chain joins TRBV11-2 to TRBJ1-2; D might be TRBD1 (5 bases). Deletions cut 3 bases from V and 4 bases from J, with 9 bases between. CDR1 is SGHAT, CDR2 FQNNGV, per germline. This CDR3 has 13 residues. CDR3 coding DNA: TGTGCCAGCAGCTTGGGGCAGGGCTATGGCTACACCTTC. Translation gives CASSLGQGYGYTF.

This clone has only one observation. V usage is TRBV7-3 and J usage is TRBJ1-5, with D perhaps matching TRBD1 (5 bases). There are 17 residues in the CDR3. The germline V gene encodes CDR1 SGHTA and CDR2 FQGTGA. V lost 2 bases to trimming and J lost 0 bases, with 14 bases between them. The CDR3 bases are TGTGCCAGCAGCTTACCCGGGGGGGGTTCTAGCAATCAGCCCCAGCATTTT. Protein sequence: CASSLPGGGSSNQPQHF. The full variable domain, completed using reference TRBV7-3 and TRBJ1-5, is GAGVSQTPSNKVTEKGKYVELRCDPISGHTALYWYRQSLGQGPEFLIYFQGTGAADDSGLPNDRFFAVRPEGSVSTLKIQRTERGDSAVYLCASSLPGGGSSNQPQHFGDGTRLSIL.